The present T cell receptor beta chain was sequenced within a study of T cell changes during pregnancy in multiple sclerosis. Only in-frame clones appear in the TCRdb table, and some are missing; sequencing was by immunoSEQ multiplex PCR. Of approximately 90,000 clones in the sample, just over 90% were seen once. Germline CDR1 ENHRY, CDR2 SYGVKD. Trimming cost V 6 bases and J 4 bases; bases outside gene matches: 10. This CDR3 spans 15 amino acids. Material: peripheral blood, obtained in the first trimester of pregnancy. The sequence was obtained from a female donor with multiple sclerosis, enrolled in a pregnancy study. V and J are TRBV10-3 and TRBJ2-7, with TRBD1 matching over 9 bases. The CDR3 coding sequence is TGTGCCATCAGGGGGGCGGGACAGGGTCCGTACGAGCAGTACTTC. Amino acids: CAIRGAGQGPYEQYF.